This TCR beta chain was retrieved from a study of identical twins (dated by TCRdb to the mid-2010s). For the wider study: The study deep-sequenced TCR alpha and beta repertoires from monozygotic twins, unrelated adults of various ages and cord blood to test whether fetal clonotypes persist. To rule out contamination, the twin experiments were replicated at different times with different library preparation protocols.

There are 15 amino acids in the CDR3, from cysteine to phenylalanine inclusive. CDR3 DNA only is kept here, 45 bases in frame from base 1. The V end gives up 4 bases and the J end 2 bases, leaving 5 bases in the junction not matched to a gene. Looking up the germline V gene yields CDR1 SGHNT and CDR2 YENEEA. Libraries were built with 5' RACE. The sequencer was an Illumina HiSeq 2000. Template switching added a universal primer binding site, and the final cDNA carried a unique molecular identifier that allowed TCR cDNA molecules to be counted accurately. First-strand cDNA for TCR alpha and beta chains was synthesized from specific primers in the conserved constant-segment region. To control for contamination, every cDNA library carried two barcodes: a SMART-Mk sample barcode plus Illumina barcodes. TruSeq adapter sequences along with Illumina sample barcodes were introduced in two successive PCR steps. The TCR alpha and beta cDNA libraries were sequenced on the Illumina HiSeq platform using custom primers. The authors' analysis ran thus. MiGEC processed the raw reads to extract unique molecular identifiers, while MiXCR was used to determine the CDR3 positions. For each individual, recombination models were inferred using an EM algorithm with the repgenHMM and IGoR tools. Shared clonotypes were analyzed with the tcR package in R, and sharing was normalized by the product of cloneset sizes. To study raw recombination without the effects of thymic and clonal selection, out-of-frame nonproductive sequences were analyzed. TCRdb passed the public sequencing reads through fastp at Q25 and MiXCR, retaining productive beta sequences. CDR3 protein sequences are deduplicated, and each keeps its most common genes and DNA. The V and J calls and clone size come from TCRdb's table, not from the authors' own analysis. This sample has a few hundred thousand distinct CDR3 sequences in its table, and more than 9% of those were observed once. The ten biggest clones cover around 3.2% of the sample.

On this clonotype: Its cognate antigen has yet to be identified. No base-level quality is on record; no much larger clone is a single base apart.

Results the study describes overall, beyond this receptor: Excess twin sharing in beta out-of-frame sequences was weaker because fewer shared sequences lowered the signal-to-noise ratio. Recombination models systematically underestimated out-of-frame TCR alpha sharing in monozygotic twins but agreed with sharing between unrelated individuals. Invariant T cells such as MAIT and iNKT could partly confound zero-insertion analyses, although diverse VJ usage argued against such confounding for most clonotypes. Because the same donors could not be followed over many years, the conclusions relied on cross-sectional statistical analysis. Out-of-frame TCR alpha sequences shared between twins showed an excess of low generation-probability sequences compared with coincidental sharing between unrelated individuals. Abundant cord blood beta clonotypes carried fewer insertions; young adult naive repertoires showed a weaker similar trend, while memory repertoires showed none.

Every donor was a healthy Caucasian. The twin cohort comprised three pairs of female monozygotic twins, all aged roughly 18 to 30 years. RNA for TCR libraries was isolated from peripheral blood mononuclear cells. This same sample was also taken into another study, of yellow fever vaccine responses in identical twins. From that second study: The authors reported that the T cell response to vaccination in identical twins appeared partly convergent and partly personalized. The study precisely tracked vaccine-responding T cell clones in identical twins.

The V gene is TRBV11-3 and the J gene is TRBJ2-1; 7 junctional bases match TRBD2. The clonotype originates from a young woman in good health. Sequenced: PBMCs. The nucleotide sequence reads as follows: TGTGCCAGCAGCTGGTCGGGGACTACCTACAATGAGCAGTTCTTC. This yields the protein CASSWSGTTYNEQFF.